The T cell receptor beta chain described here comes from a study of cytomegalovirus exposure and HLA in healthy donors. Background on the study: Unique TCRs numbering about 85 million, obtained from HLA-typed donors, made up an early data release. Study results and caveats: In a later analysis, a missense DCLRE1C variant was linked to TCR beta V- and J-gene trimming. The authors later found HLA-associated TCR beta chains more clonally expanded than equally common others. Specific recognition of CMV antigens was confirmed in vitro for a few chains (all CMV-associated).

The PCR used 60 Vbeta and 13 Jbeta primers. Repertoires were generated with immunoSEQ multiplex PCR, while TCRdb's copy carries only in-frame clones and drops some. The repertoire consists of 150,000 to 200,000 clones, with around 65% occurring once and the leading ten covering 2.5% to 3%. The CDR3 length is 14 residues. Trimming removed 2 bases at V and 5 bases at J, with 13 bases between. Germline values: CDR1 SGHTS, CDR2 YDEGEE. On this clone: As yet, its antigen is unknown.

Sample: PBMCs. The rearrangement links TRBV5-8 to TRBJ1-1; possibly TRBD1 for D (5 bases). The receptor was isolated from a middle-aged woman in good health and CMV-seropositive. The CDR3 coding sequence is TGTGCCAGCAGCTTACCAGGGTTATTGACTGAAGCTTTCTTT. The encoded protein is CASSLPGLLTEAFF.